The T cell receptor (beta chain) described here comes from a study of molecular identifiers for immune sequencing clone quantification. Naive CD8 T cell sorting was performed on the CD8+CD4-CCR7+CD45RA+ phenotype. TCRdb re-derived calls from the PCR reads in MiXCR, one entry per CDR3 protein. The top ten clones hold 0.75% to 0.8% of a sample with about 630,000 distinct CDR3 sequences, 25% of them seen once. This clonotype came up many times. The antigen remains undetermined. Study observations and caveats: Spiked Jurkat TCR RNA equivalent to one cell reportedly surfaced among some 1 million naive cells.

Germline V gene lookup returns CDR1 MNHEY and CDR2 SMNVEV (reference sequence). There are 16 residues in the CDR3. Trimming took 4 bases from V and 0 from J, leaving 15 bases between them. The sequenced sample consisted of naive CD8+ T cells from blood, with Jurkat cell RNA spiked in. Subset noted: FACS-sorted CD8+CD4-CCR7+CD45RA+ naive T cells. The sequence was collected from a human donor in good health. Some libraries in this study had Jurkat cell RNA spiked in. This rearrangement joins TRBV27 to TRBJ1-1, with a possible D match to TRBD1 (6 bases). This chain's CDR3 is CASSSLPGQMNTEAFF. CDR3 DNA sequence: TGTGCCAGCAGTTCCCTACCGGGACAAATGAACACTGAAGCTTTCTTT.